The entry that follows covers one T cell receptor beta chain sequence. The source of the sample is a study of blood T cell repertoires in COVID-19. Study summary: Spain, Italy and the United States supplied samples that represented acute and convalescent COVID-19.

Enrolled through a virtual design, the participants were between 18 and 89 years of age and came from about two dozen US areas. This table comes from immunoSEQ multiplex PCR, and its TCRdb copy is limited to in-frame clones, with some not included. The sample has about 430,000 clones, around nine tenths seen once. The sequence was obtained from a woman under 30 who had been exposed to COVID-19. The source material was PBMCs or T cells enriched from blood (not recorded which).

CDR3 bases: TGTGCCAGCAGCTTTGACCCGGCGGGGGGGCCCCATGAGCAGTTCTTC. Translated, it gives CASSFDPAGGPHEQFF. This chain uses TRBV5-4 with TRBJ2-1; 9 positions match TRBD2. Germline trimming cut 2 bases from V and 8 bases from J; bases unmatched to any gene: 11. The length of the CDR3 is 16 residues. Germline V gene sequence: CDR1 SGHNT, CDR2 YYREEE (reference sequence).